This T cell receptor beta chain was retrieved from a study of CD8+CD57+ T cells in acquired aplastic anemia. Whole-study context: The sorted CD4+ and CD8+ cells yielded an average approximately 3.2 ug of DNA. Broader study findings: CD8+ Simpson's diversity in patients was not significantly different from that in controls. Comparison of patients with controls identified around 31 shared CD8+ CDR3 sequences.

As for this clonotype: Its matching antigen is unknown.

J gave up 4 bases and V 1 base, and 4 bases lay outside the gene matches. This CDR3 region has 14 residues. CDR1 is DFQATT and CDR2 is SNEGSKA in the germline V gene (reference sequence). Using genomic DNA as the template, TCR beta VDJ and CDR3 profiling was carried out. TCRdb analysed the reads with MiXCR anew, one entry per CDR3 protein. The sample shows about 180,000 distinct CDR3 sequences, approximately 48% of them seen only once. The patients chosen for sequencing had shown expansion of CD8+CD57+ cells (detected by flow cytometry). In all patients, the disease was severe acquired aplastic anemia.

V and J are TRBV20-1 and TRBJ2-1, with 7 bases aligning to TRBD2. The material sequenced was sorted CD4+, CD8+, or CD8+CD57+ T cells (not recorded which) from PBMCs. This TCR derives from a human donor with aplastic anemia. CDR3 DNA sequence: TGCAGTGCTAGAGGATGGGGAGGGTACAATGAGCAGTTCTTC. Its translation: CSARGWGGYNEQFF.